Following are 28 T cell receptor beta chains from one sample sequenced in a study of a mutant IDH1 vaccine in newly diagnosed glioma (dated by TCRdb to 2020 to 2022). The receptor library was made with the immunoSEQ multiplex PCR assay. TCRdb took over this immuneACCESS table, retaining in-frame rearrangements with V and J assigned. Such tables are incomplete; in checked studies, under half of the missing clones stem from an unresolved V gene, and the remainder is unexplained. The sample profile shows roughly 28,000 clones; 65% to 80% of them were found once. The top ten hold approximately 7% of the sample. The time point label of this sample denotes: week 5, during vaccination. Each vaccine dose, consisting of 300 ug of a 20-mer mutant IDH1 peptide in Montanide, was administered subcutaneously with topical imiquimod. No antigens are known for them. Sequencing used PBMCs, obtained from a glioma patient whose treatment included an IDH1 peptide vaccine. The receptor set was obtained from a man in his forties with glioma. Some clones in this sample may be carry-over from other donors' samples.

The chain has TRBV15 and TRBJ2-3; possibly TRBD2 for D (6 bases). The V gene's germline CDR1 is LNHNV and CDR2 YYDKDF (reference sequence). This CDR3 region has 18 residues. Trimming took 1 base from V and 4 from J, leaving 21 bases between them. The CDR3 spells CATSRGNVEGGASDTQYF. CDR3 in DNA: TGTGCCACCAGCAGAGGCAATGTGGAGGGCGGGGCCTCAGATACGCAGTATTTT.

This chain links TRBV28 with TRBJ1-6, with D perhaps TRBD1 (5 bases). The CDR3 covers 14 residues. Germline lookup yields CDR1 MDHEN and CDR2 SYDVKM. The V gene lost 3 bases and the J gene lost 7 bases, with 10 bases spanning the gap. CDR3 region: CASSFGAMNSPLHF. CDR3 in DNA: TGTGCCAGCAGTTTTGGGGCCATGAATTCACCCCTCCACTTT.

This clone was found a few times. The CDR3 loop is CASSVKVTGELFF. As DNA, the CDR3 is TGTGCCAGCAGCGTAAAGGTCACCGGGGAGCTGTTTTTT. This chain uses TRBV9 with TRBJ2-2, with D uncertain. The V gene lost 1 base and the J gene lost 4 bases, with 5 bases spanning the gap. This CDR3 has 13 residues. The germline gives CDR1 SGDLS, CDR2 YYNGEE.

The chain couples TRBV7-8 to TRBJ2-7, with 7 nucleotides matching TRBD2. Germline CDR1 reads SGHVS; CDR2 reads FQNEAQ. This CDR3 contains 18 residues. V shed 7 bases, J shed 0 bases, and the junction held 18 bases outside the gene matches. CDR3 coding DNA: TGTGCCAGCACCACCAGAGGACTAGAGAGGACCCGCTCCTACGAGCAGTACTTC. This encodes CASTTRGLERTRSYEQYF. The variable domain in full, with the rest retrieved from reference TRBV7-8 and TRBJ2-7, is GAGVSQSPRYKVAKRGQDVALRCDPISGHVSLFWYQQALGQGPEFLTYFQNEAQLDKSGLPSDRFFAERPEGSVSTLKIQRTQQEDSAVYLCASTTRGLERTRSYEQYFGPGTRLTVT.

The chain uses TRBV30 and TRBJ1-5; the D gene is possibly TRBD1 (5 bases). CDR3 length: 13 amino acids. Per the germline V gene, CDR1 is GTSNPN and CDR2 is SVGIG (reference sequence). The ends were cut back, 5 bases at V and 2 bases at J, with 10 bases in the middle. CDR3 residues: CAWSGGGNQPQHF. The CDR3 DNA follows: TGTGCCTGGTCGGGGGGAGGCAATCAGCCCCAGCATTTT.

The chain joins TRBV28 to TRBJ1-1; weak D call: TRBD1 (5 bases). The germline V gene has CDR1 MDHEN and CDR2 SYDVKM. CDR3 size: 14 residues. With 6 bases removed from V and 6 bases from J, the gap between germline ends came to 17 bases. The CDR3 region has the DNA TGTGCCAGCAGCCCACTCCAGGGTATCCCTGAAGCTTTCTTT. Its protein is CASSPLQGIPEAFF.

The gene calls are TRBV5-6 and TRBJ1-5, with D uncertain. CDR1 is SGHDT, CDR2 YYEEEE, per germline. CDR3 length: 15 amino acids. V lost 3 bases, J lost 6 bases, and 16 bases lay in between. CDR3 sequence (DNA): TGTGCCAGCAGCTCTGCGAGCCTCACATCTCAGCCCCAGCATTTT. The encoded protein is CASSSASLTSQPQHF.

The chain couples TRBV5-1 to TRBJ1-1; the match to TRBD1 covers 8 bases. J lost 0 bases, V lost 4 bases, and 20 bases had no gene match. The CDR3 has 20 residues. Germline lookup yields CDR1 SGHRS and CDR2 YFSETQ. The CDR3 loop reads CASSPGARTGTREMNTEAFF. The CDR3 DNA follows: TGCGCCAGCAGCCCGGGGGCTAGGACAGGGACCAGGGAGATGAACACTGAAGCTTTCTTT.

The table lists this clone with a count of one. The chain employs TRBV5-4 and TRBJ2-2; 7 bases line up with TRBD1. CDR3 size: 13 residues. The J segment lost 6 bases and the V segment lost 5 bases, leaving 4 bases of the junction unmatched. Germline V gene data show CDR1 as SGHNT and CDR2 as YYREEE (reference sequence). Written as DNA, the CDR3 is TGTGCCAGCAGGTATACAGGGGCCGGGGAGCTGTTTTTT. Its translation is CASRYTGAGELFF.

The chain joins TRBV5-1 to TRBJ1-1, with D maybe TRBD1 (5 bases). The V and J ends lost 2 bases and 7 bases respectively, with 18 bases between them. Per germline, CDR1 SGHRS and CDR2 YFSETQ. The CDR3 totals 15 residues. Here the CDR3 reads CASSFNGGEGGEAFF. In DNA form, the CDR3 reads TGCGCCAGCAGCTTCAATGGGGGGGAAGGCGGTGAAGCTTTCTTT.

The chain is built from TRBV5-1 and TRBJ2-5; D possibly matches TRBD1 or TRBD2 (8 bases each). Germline assignment: CDR1 SGHRS and CDR2 YFSETQ. The CDR3 loop spans 17 amino acids. Trimming left V 4 bases short and J 1 base short, with 20 bases between. As DNA, the CDR3 is TGCGCCAGCAGCCCGGGGGGGACAGGCCCTTCCCAAGAGACCCAGTACTTC. This codes for CASSPGGTGPSQETQYF.

This chain uses TRBV5-4 with TRBJ2-7; 7 bases match TRBD1. J gave up 0 bases and V 0 bases, and 3 bases lay outside the gene matches. The CDR3 length is 15 residues. Germline lookup yields CDR1 SGHNT and CDR2 YYREEE (reference sequence). The CDR3 spells CASSLGDSFSYEQYF. The CDR3 DNA reads as TGTGCCAGCAGCTTGGGGGACAGCTTCTCCTACGAGCAGTACTTC.

The genes are TRBV11-1 and TRBJ1-1; no clear D. There are 14 residues in the CDR3. Germline V gene lookup returns CDR1 SGHAT and CDR2 FQDESV (reference sequence). The V and J ends lost 7 bases and 3 bases respectively, with 15 bases between them. The CDR3 bases are TGTGCCAGCACCCCCATCGATGTCGACACTGAAGCTTTCTTT. The encoded protein is CASTPIDVDTEAFF. Complete variable domain (other parts from reference TRBV11-1 and TRBJ1-1): EAEVAQSPRYKITEKSQAVAFWCDPISGHATLYWYRQILGQGPELLVQFQDESVVDDSQLPKDRFSAERLKGVDSTLKIQPAELGDSAMYLCASTPIDVDTEAFFGQGTRLTVV.

This chain connects TRBV5-6 to TRBJ1-2; D might be TRBD1 (5 bases). Germline V gives CDR1 SGHDT, CDR2 YYEEEE. The CDR3 sequence is 16 residues long. The V end was cut by 6 bases, the J end by 4 bases, with 22 bases between. CDR3 sequence (DNA): TGTGCCAGCATCTTAGAACGGGACCGCAAAATCTATGGCTACACCTTC. Its protein product is CASILERDRKIYGYTF.

The genes are TRBV15 and TRBJ2-7; D possibly corresponds to TRBD1 (5 bases). The CDR3 covers 14 residues. V was cut by 3 bases and J by 9 bases, with 18 bases left in between. In germline, CDR1 is LNHNV, CDR2 YYDKDF (reference sequence). The CDR3: CATSRDKEGLRQYF. The CDR3 nucleotides read TGTGCCACCAGCAGGGACAAAGAAGGATTGCGGCAGTACTTC.

This clone was detected a few times. The V and J genes are TRBV5-7 and TRBJ1-6, with TRBD1 matching over 8 bases. TRBV5-7 is labeled an ORF, and its function is uncertain. V lost 3 bases and J lost 7; bases outside the gene matches: 12. The length of the CDR3 is 17 residues. CDR3 loop: CASSWGTGALGNSPLHF. In nucleotides, the CDR3 is TGTGCCAGCAGCTGGGGGACAGGCGCCCTAGGGAATTCACCCCTCCACTTT.

This rearrangement joins TRBV5-1 to TRBJ2-3; D possibly corresponds to TRBD2 (6 bases). Trimming stripped 5 bases from V and 4 bases from J, with 17 bases between. This CDR3 has 15 amino acids. Germline V lookup: CDR1 SGHRS, CDR2 YFSETQ. The CDR3 DNA reads TGCGCCAGCAGGGGTACGGGGGTCATAGCAGATACGCAGTATTTT. Protein product: CASRGTGVIADTQYF.

The chain couples TRBV27 to TRBJ1-4; 10 bases agree with TRBD1. The ends lost 2 bases at V and 10 bases at J; junction bases unmatched: 4. The CDR3 loop spans 14 amino acids. The germline V gene encodes CDR1 MNHEY and CDR2 SMNVEV (reference sequence). DNA for the CDR3: TGTGCCAGCAGTTTAAGGGACAGGGGCGGAAAACTGTTTTTT. This gives the protein CASSLRDRGGKLFF.

DNA for the CDR3: TGTGCCAGCAGCTCGGTCCGGACAGGGATTCCCTACGAGCAGTACTTC. This sequence encodes CASSSVRTGIPYEQYF. The J gene is TRBJ2-7, the V gene TRBV7-9; 8 bases map to TRBD1. The CDR3 is made up of 16 amino acids. J gave up 2 bases and V 4 bases, and 10 bases lay outside the gene matches. CDR1 and CDR2 (germline): SEHNR, FQNEAQ (reference sequence).

The rearrangement joins TRBV10-3 to TRBJ1-1, with D possibly matching TRBD1 (6 bases). The CDR3 extends over 14 amino acids. V was clipped by 6 bases and J by 1 base, with 12 bases between them. CDR1 ENHRY and CDR2 SYGVKD come from the germline V gene. DNA for the CDR3: TGTGCCATCAGAGGGACACAAGAGAACACTGAAGCTTTCTTT. It translates to CAIRGTQENTEAFF.

V gene TRBV5-1 combines with J gene TRBJ2-3; 8 bases are shared with TRBD1. Germline V lookup: CDR1 SGHRS, CDR2 YFSETQ. The CDR3 is made up of 15 amino acids. Losses at the gene ends were 2 bases for V and 2 bases for J; bases not matched to a gene: 4. CDR3 in amino acids: CASSFGQGNTDTQYF. CDR3 in DNA: TGCGCCAGCAGCTTCGGACAGGGTAACACAGATACGCAGTATTTT.

This chain links TRBV27 with TRBJ2-3; 7 nucleotides match TRBD2. The CDR3 consists of 14 residues. V lost 2 bases to trimming and J lost 4 bases; unmatched junction nucleotides: 3. CDR1 and CDR2 (germline): MNHEY, SMNVEV (reference sequence). CDR3 region: CASSLRGVADTQYF. Written as DNA, the CDR3 is TGTGCCAGCAGTTTACGGGGGGTTGCAGATACGCAGTATTTT.

This chain uses TRBV30 with TRBJ2-7, with 11 bases fitting TRBD2. The CDR3 covers 14 residues. V gave up 5 bases and J gave up 0 bases; unmatched junction bases: 3. The germline V gene encodes CDR1 GTSNPN and CDR2 SVGIG (reference sequence). CDR3 region: CAWELAGASYEQYF. CDR3 bases: TGTGCCTGGGAACTAGCGGGGGCCTCCTACGAGCAGTACTTC.

The chain combines TRBV11-1 with TRBJ1-6, with D uncertain. CDR1 and CDR2 (germline): SGHAT, FQDESV (reference sequence). This CDR3 has 15 amino acids. Trimming removed 5 bases from V and 7 bases from J, with 15 bases in between. In nucleotides, the CDR3 is TGTGCCAGCAGCCCAAATTCGGGTAACAATTCACCCCTCCACTTT. Translation gives CASSPNSGNNSPLHF.

The gene calls are TRBV6-5 and TRBJ1-1; D is unclear. Germline V gene lookup returns CDR1 MNHEY and CDR2 SVGAGI. The CDR3 is 15 residues long. The V end was cut by 7 bases, the J end by 1 base, with 16 bases between. CDR3 bases: TGTGCCAGCAACTCGGACTCCGGGAGGAACACTGAAGCTTTCTTT. Translated, it gives CASNSDSGRNTEAFF.

This clone is judged medium-sized. J is TRBJ1-1 and V is TRBV9; the D gene is possibly TRBD1 (6 bases). Germline loops: CDR1 SGDLS, CDR2 YYNGEE. The ends were cut back, 6 bases at V and 0 bases at J, with 15 bases in the middle. The CDR3 runs 15 residues. The CDR3 DNA follows: TGTGCCAGCAACCCAGAGGGGGTTATGAACACTGAAGCTTTCTTT. It yields the protein CASNPEGVMNTEAFF.

V usage is TRBV10-2 and J usage is TRBJ2-5; a possible D gene is TRBD2 (6 bases). Germline CDR1 reads WSHSY; CDR2 reads SAAADI. Trimming left V 4 bases short and J 1 base short, with 7 bases between. The length of the CDR3 is 13 residues. CDR3 sequence reads: CASSGSGQETQYF. CDR3 nucleotides: TGCGCCAGCAGTGGTAGCGGCCAAGAGACCCAGTACTTC.

The rearrangement joins TRBV6-5 to TRBJ1-6; 9 bases are a match to TRBD1. The CDR3 length is 15 residues. V was pared by 2 bases and J by 11 bases, with 7 bases of the junction left unmatched. Germline V CDR1 and CDR2: MNHEY, SVGAGI. DNA of the CDR3: TGTGCCAGCAGTTACACGGGACAGGGACCGACACCCCTCCACTTT. Translated, it gives CASSYTGQGPTPLHF.